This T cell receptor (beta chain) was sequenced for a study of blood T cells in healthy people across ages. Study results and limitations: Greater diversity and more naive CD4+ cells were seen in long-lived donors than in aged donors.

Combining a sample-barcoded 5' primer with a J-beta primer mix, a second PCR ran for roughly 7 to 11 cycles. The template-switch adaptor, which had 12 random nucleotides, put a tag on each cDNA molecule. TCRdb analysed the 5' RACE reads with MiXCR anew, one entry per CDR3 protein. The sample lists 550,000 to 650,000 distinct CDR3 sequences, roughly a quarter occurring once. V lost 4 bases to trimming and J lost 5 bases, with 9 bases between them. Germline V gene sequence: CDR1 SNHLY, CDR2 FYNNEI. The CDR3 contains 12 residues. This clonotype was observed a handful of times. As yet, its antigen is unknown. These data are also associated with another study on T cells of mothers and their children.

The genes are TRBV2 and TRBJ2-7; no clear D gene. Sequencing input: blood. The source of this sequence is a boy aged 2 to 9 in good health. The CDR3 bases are TGTGCCAGCAGTGTAGTCCCTAACGAGCAGTACTTC. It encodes CASSVVPNEQYF. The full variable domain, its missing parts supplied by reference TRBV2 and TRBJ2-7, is EPEVTQTPSHQVTQMGQEVILRCVPISNHLYFYWYRQILGQKVEFLVSFYNNEISEKSEIFDDQFSVERPDGSNFTLKIRSTKLEDSAMYFCASSVVPNEQYFGPGTRLTVT.